This TCR beta chain was recorded in a study of shared clonotypes between healthy human individuals. Study-level results: Among non-shared clonotypes, generation probabilities were lower than among those shared by all four donors.

Division of CD4+ cells produced a CD45RA+ naive subset and a CD45RA-negative memory subset. About this clone: The antigen is not known.

In the source study's methods: Quality scores were absent from the junction-only immunoSEQ sequences, so filtering differed. Produced via immunoSEQ multiplex PCR; TCRdb's table is partial and in-frame only. That table gives V, J and clone size, and the DNA gave D and trimming. The data contain 2.3 million or so clones, 85% to 95% of them singletons. After removal of 4 bases from V and 0 bases from J, the junction contained 10 bases not matched to a gene. Germline loops: CDR1 MGHRA, CDR2 YSYEKL. The CDR3 has 17 residues. The sequence was obtained from a man in his late teens or twenties in good health. Some clones in this sample may be carry-over from other donors' samples. V and J are TRBV4-1 and TRBJ1-2; 8 nucleotides align to TRBD1. Material for sequencing was naive CD4+ T cells from PBMCs. Subset here: CD45RA+ positively selected. The CDR3 nucleotides are TGCGCCAGCAGCCCAGGTGACAGGGGCACTTCTAACTATGGCTACACCTTC. It encodes CASSPGDRGTSNYGYTF.